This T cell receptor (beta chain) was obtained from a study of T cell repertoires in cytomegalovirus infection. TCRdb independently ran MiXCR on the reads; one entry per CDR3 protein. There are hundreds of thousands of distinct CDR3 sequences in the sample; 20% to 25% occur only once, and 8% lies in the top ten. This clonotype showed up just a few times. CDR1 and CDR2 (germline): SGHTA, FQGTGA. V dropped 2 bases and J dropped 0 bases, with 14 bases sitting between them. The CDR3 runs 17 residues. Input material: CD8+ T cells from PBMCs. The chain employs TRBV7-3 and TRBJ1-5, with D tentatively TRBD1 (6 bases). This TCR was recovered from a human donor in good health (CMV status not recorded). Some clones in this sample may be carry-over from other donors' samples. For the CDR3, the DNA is TGTGCCAGCAGCTTATGGGGGCGGGGGGATAGCAATCAGCCCCAGCATTTT. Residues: CASSLWGRGDSNQPQHF.